This T cell receptor beta chain comes out of a study of cytomegalovirus exposure and HLA in healthy donors. General study findings and limits: There were several of the most significant clusters that appeared linked to common viral pathogens in a later analysis. What was likely a sequencing artifact was a cluster of highly shared sequence variants. In an earlier analysis, most TCR beta V segments were productive about 87% or about 30% of the time.

The PCR was carried out with 60 Vbeta primers and 13 Jbeta primers. The protocol was immunoSEQ multiplex PCR, while the TCRdb copy is restricted to in-frame clones and leaves out a portion. The sample has 50,000 or so clones, 81% seen once; the top ten hold 2.5%. A remark on this clone: Its antigen is not known.

The CDR3 has 15 residues. Germline V CDR1 and CDR2: SGHAT, FQNNGV. J gave up 2 bases and V 4 bases, and 6 bases lay outside the gene matches. The material sequenced was PBMCs. The clonotype comes from a boy between 10 and 17 years old in good health and CMV-seropositive. The chain has TRBV11-2 and TRBJ2-7; 9 nucleotides match TRBD2. The CDR3 DNA reads as TGTGCCAGCAGCTCAGTAGCGGGGGAGACCTACGAGCAGTACTTC. Protein: CASSSVAGETYEQYF.